This T cell receptor (beta chain) was retrieved from a study of regulatory and conventional T cells in RAG deficiency. The data were produced by immunoSEQ multiplex PCR, yet TCRdb's version contains in-frame clones alone and is incomplete. The table lists fewer than 35,000 clones, 70% to 90% of them singletons. Looked up from germline, CDR1 is MNHEY and CDR2 is SMNVEV (reference sequence). V shed 5 bases and J 6 bases; nucleotides not matched to a gene: 2. This CDR3 has 14 residues. The same data also went into a second study, on regulatory T cells. That paper states: Primers: 52 TRBV forward and 13 TRBJ reverse.

Sequencing used CD8+ T cells sorted from blood. This clonotype originated in a human donor in good health. V is TRBV27 and J is TRBJ2-7; 15 bases agree with TRBD2. Here the CDR3 DNA reads TGTGCCAGCAGTCTGGGACTAGCGGGAGGCGAGCAGTACTTC. Amino acids: CASSLGLAGGEQYF.